Below, 4 T cell receptor beta chains from the same sample are listed, as sequenced in a study of primary melanoma T cells and metastatic recurrence. The table came from immunoSEQ multiplex PCR; TCRdb's copy has only in-frame clones and leaves some out. The sample's table shows roughly 66 clones. Input material: melanoma tumor tissue. The source of these receptors is a human donor with melanoma.

V and J are TRBV6-1 and TRBJ1-2, with D maybe TRBD1 (5 bases). The germline CDR1 and CDR2 sequences are MNHNS and SASEGT. CDR3 length: 12 amino acids. V was clipped by 1 base and J by 7 bases, with 7 bases between them. In DNA form, the CDR3 reads TGTGCCAGCAGTGAAGGAGGGGTTGGCTACACCTTC. This codes for CASSEGGVGYTF.

This clone was counted a few times. The chain employs TRBV11-3 and TRBJ2-7; 8 bases are shared with TRBD2. After removal of 5 bases from V and 6 bases from J, the junction contained 9 bases not matched to a gene. In germline, CDR1 is SGHNT, CDR2 YENEEA. This CDR3 spans 14 amino acids. The CDR3 loop reads CASSLQREKSEQYF. CDR3 coding DNA: TGTGCCAGCAGCCTTCAGCGGGAGAAATCCGAGCAGTACTTC.

This clone was found once. The V and J genes are TRBV6-8 and TRBJ1-2; 7 bases are a match to TRBD1. V lost 6 bases to trimming and J lost 2 bases; unmatched junction nucleotides: 9. The V gene's germline CDR1 is MNHGY and CDR2 SAAAGT. The CDR3 contains 15 residues. The CDR3 DNA reads as TGTGCCAGCAGGGCCGACAGGGCGACGAACTATGGCTACACCTTC. The encoded protein is CASRADRATNYGYTF.

To note about this clone: Compared with germline, one end of the junction differs, possibly owing to a read error. The J gene is TRBJ1-4, the V gene TRBV11-3; D is possibly TRBD1 (5 bases). This CDR3 contains 16 residues. Germline V gene lookup returns CDR1 SGHNT and CDR2 YENEEA. CDR3 coding DNA: TGTGCCAGCAGCTGGGGGTGGGCGCGCCCTAAAGAAAAACTGTTTTTT. Its translation is CASSWGWARPKEKLFF.